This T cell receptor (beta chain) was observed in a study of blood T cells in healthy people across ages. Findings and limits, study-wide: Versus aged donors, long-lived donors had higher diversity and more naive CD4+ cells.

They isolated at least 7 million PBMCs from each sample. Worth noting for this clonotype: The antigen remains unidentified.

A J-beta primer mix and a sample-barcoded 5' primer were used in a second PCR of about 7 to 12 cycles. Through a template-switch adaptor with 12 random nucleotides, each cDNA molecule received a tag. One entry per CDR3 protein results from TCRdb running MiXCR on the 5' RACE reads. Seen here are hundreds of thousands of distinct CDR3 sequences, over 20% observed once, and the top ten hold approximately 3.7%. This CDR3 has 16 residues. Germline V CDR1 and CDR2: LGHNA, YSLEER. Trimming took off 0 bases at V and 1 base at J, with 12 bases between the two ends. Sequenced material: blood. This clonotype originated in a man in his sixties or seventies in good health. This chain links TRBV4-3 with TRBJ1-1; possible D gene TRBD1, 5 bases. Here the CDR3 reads CASSQDPPGRNTEAFF. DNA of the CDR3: TGCGCCAGCAGCCAAGATCCCCCAGGGCGGAACACTGAAGCTTTCTTT.